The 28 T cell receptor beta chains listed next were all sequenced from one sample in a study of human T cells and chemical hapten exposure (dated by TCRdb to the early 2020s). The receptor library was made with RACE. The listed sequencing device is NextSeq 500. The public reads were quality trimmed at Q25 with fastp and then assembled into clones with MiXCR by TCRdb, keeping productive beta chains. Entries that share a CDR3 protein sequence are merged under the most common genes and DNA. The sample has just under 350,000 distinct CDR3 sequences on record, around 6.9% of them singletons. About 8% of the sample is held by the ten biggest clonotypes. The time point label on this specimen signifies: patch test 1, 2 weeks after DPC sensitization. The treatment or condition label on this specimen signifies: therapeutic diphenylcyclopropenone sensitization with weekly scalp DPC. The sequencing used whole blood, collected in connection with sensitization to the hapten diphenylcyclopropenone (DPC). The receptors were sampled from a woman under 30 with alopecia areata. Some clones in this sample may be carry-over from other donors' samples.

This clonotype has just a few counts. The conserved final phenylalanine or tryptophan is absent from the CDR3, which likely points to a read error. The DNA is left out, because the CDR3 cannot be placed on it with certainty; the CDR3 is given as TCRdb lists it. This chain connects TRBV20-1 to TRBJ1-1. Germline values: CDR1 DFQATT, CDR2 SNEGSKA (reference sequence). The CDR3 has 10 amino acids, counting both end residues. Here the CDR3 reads CSARAGAVFY.

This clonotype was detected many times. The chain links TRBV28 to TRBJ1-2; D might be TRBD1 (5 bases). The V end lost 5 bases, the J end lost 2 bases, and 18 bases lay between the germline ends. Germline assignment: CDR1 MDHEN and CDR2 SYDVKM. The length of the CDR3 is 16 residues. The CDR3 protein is CASSGRDGRRNYGYTF. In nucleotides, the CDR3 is TGTGCCAGCAGTGGCCGGGACGGCCGACGGAACTATGGCTACACCTTC.

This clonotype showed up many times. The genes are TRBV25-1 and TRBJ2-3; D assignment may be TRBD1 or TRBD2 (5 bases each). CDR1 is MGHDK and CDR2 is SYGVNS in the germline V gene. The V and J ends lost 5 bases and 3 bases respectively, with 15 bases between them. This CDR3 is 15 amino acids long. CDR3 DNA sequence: TGTGCCAGCAGTAACGGGGCGTTAAATACAGATACGCAGTATTTT. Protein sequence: CASSNGALNTDTQYF.

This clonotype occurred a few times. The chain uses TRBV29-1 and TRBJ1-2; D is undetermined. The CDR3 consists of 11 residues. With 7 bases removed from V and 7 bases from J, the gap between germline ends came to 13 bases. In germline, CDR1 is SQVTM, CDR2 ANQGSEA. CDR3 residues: CSADPAGGYTF. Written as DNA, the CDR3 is TGCAGCGCCGATCCGGCGGGTGGCTACACCTTC.

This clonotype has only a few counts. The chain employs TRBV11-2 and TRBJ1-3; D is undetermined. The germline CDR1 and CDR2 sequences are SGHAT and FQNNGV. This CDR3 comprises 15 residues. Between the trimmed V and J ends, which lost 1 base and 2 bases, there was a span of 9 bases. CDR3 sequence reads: CASSLAPLPGNTIYF. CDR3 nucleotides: TGTGCCAGCAGCTTAGCTCCACTCCCTGGAAACACCATATATTTT.

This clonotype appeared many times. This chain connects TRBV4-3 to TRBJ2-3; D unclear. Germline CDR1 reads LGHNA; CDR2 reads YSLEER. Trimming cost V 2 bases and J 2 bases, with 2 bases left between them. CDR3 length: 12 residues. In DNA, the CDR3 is TGCGCCAGCAGCCAATACACAGATACGCAGTATTTT. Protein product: CASSQYTDTQYF.

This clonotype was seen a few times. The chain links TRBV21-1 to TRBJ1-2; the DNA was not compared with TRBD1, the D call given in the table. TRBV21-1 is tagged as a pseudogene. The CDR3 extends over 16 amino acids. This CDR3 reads CASSKTLDRGNYGYTF. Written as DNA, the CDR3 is TGTGCCAGCAGCAAAACTTTGGACAGGGGCAACTATGGCTACACCTTC.

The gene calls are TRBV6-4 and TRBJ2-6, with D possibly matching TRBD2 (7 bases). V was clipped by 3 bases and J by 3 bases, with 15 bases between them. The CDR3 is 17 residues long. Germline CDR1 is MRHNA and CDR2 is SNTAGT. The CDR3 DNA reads TGTGCCAGCAGTGAGGATGGCGGGGGCGGTGGGGCCAACGTCCTGACTTTC. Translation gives CASSEDGGGGGANVLTF.

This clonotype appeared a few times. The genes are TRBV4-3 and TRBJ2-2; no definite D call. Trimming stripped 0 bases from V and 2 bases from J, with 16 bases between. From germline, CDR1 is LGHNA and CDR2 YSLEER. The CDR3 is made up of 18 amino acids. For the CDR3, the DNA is TGCGCCAGCAGCCAAGAATCAGTAGGTTTCCTTAACACCGGGGAGCTGTTTTTT. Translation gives CASSQESVGFLNTGELFF.

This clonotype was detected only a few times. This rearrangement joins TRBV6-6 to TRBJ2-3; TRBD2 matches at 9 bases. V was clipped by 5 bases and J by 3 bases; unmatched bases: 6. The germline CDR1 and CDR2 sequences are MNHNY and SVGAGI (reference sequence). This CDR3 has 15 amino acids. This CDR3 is CASSGGGAVTDTQYF. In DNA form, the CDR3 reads TGTGCCAGCAGTGGCGGGGGGGCGGTAACAGATACGCAGTATTTT.

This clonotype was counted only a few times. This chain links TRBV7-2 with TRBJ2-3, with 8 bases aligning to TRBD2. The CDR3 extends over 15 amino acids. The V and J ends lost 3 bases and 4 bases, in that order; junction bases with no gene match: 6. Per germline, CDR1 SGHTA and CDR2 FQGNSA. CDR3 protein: CASSFGLARADTQYF. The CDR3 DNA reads TGTGCCAGCAGCTTCGGACTAGCTAGAGCAGATACGCAGTATTTT.

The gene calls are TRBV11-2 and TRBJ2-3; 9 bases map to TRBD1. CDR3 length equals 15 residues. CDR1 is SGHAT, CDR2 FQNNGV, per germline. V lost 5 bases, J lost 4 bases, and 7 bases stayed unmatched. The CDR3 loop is CASSNRGRRADTQYF. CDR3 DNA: TGTGCCAGCAGCAACAGGGGGCGAAGGGCAGATACGCAGTATTTT.

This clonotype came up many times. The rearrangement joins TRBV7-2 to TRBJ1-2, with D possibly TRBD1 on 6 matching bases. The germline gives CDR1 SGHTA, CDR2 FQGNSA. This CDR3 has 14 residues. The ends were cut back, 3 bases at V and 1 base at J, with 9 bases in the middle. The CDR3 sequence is CASSLDSSNYGYTF. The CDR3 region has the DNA TGTGCCAGCAGCTTGGACAGTAGTAACTATGGCTACACCTTC.

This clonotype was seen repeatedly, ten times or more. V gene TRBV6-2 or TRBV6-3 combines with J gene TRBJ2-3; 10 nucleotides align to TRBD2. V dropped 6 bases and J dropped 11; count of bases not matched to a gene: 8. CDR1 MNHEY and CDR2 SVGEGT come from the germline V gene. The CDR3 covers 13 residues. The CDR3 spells CASSLRTSGGQYF. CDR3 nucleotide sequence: TGTGCCAGCAGCTTAAGGACTAGCGGAGGGCAGTATTTT.

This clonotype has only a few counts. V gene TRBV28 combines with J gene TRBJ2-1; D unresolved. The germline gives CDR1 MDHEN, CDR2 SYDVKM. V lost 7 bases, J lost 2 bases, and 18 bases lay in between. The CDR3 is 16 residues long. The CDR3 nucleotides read TGTGCCAGCATTTCTTTGACACCCCTAGCCTACAATGAGCAGTTCTTC. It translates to CASISLTPLAYNEQFF.

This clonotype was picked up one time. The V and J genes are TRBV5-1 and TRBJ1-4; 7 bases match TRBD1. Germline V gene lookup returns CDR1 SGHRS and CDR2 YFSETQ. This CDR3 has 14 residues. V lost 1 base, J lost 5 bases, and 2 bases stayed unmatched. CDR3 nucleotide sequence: TGCGCCAGCAGCTTGATGACAGGGAATGAAAAACTGTTTTTT. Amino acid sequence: CASSLMTGNEKLFF.

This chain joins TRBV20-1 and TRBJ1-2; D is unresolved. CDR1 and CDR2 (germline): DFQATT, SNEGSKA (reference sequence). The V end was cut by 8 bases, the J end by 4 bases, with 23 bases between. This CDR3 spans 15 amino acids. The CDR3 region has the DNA TGCAGTCCCTCCACATTAAATCAGATCTCCTATGGCTACACCTTC. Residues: CSPSTLNQISYGYTF.

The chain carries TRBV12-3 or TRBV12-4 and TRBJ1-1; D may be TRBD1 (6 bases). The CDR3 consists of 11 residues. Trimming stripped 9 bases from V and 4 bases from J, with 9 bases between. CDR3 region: CASTGITEAFF. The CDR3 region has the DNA TGTGCCAGTACAGGGATCACTGAAGCTTTCTTT.

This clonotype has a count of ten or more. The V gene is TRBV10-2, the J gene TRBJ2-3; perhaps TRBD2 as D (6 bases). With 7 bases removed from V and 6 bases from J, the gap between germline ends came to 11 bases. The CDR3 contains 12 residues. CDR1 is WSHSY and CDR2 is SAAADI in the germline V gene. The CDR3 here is CASTPSEDTQYF. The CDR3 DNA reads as TGCGCCAGCACCCCTAGCGAGGATACGCAGTATTTT.

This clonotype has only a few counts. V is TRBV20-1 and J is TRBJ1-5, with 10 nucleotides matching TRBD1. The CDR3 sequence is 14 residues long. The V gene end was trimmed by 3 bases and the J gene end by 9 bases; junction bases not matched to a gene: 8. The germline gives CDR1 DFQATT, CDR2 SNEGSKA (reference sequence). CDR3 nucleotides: TGCAGTGCTAGTGCATCGAGGGACAGGGGGCCCCAGCATTTT. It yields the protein CSASASRDRGPQHF.

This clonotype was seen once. In DNA form, the CDR3 reads TGTGCCACCAGACACCTGATCCGGGGAACTAATGAAAAACTGTTTTTT. It yields the protein CATRHLIRGTNEKLFF. The genes are TRBV6-5 and TRBJ1-4; no firm D call. Germline V gene data show CDR1 as MNHEY and CDR2 as SVGAGI. V was clipped by 10 bases and J by 1 base, with 19 bases between them. This CDR3 contains 16 residues.

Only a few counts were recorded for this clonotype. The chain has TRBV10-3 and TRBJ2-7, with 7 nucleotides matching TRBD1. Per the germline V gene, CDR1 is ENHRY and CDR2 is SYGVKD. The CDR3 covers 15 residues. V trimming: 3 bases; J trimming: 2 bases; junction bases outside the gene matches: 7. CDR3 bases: TGTGCCATCAGTGACTCGGACAGGAGACCCTACGAGCAGTACTTC. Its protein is CAISDSDRRPYEQYF.

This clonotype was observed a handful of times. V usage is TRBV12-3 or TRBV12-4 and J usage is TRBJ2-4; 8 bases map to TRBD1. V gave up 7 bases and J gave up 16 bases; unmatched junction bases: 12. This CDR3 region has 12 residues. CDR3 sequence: CASTLRNRGKYF. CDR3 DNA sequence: TGTGCCAGCACATTGCGGAACAGGGGGAAATACTTC.

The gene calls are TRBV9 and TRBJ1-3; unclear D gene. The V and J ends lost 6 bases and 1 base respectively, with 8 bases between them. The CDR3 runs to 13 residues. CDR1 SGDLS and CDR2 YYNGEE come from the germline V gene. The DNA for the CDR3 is TGTGCCAGCATGTCGGGGTCTGGAAACACCATATATTTT. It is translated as CASMSGSGNTIYF.

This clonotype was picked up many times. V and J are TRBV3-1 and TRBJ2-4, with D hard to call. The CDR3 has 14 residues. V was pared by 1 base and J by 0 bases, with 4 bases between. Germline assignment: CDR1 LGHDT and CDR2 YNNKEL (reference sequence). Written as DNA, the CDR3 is TGTGCCAGCAGCCAAGGAGGAGCCAAAAACATTCAGTACTTC. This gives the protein CASSQGGAKNIQYF.

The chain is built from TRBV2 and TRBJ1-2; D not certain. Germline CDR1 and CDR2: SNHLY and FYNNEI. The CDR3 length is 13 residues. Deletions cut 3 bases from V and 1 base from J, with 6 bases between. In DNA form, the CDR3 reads TGTGCCAGCAGTGAGGCCCTTAACTATGGCTACACCTTC. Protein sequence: CASSEALNYGYTF.

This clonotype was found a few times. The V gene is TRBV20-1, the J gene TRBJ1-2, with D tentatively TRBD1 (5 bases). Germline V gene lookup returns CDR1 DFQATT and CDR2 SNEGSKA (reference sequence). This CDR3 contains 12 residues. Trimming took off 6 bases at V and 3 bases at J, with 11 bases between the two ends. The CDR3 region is CSASDSYYGYTF. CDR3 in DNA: TGCAGTGCATCCGACAGCTACTATGGCTACACCTTC.

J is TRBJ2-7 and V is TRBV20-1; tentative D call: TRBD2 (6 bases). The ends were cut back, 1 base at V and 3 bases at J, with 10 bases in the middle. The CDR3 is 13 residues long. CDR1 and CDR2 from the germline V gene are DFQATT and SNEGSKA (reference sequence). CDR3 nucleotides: TGCAGTGCTAGAGCGGCTAGCGACTACGAGCAGTACTTC. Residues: CSARAASDYEQYF.